This TCR beta chain was sequenced in a study of CD8 T cells in ankylosing spondylitis. Whole-study results and caveats: Some motif variants were previously reported in reactive arthritis synovial fluid and blood. Seemingly characteristic of ankylosing spondylitis blood was a TCR beta motif consisting of about 8 highly homologous variants. CD8+ disease-linked clones were present at relatively low frequencies in blood.

Using quantitative 5'-RACE with molecular barcodes, the authors made TCR beta libraries. TCRdb reprocessed the 5' RACE reads with MiXCR, giving one entry per CDR3 protein. The sample lists 400,000 or so distinct CDR3 sequences, roughly 26% occurring once. This clonotype was seen only a few times. The antigen remains unidentified. In germline, CDR1 is SGHTA, CDR2 FQGNSA. This CDR3 contains 15 residues. Between the trimmed V and J ends, which lost 0 bases and 6 bases, there was a span of 13 bases. This sequence was found in a male donor with ankylosing spondylitis. The rearrangement uses TRBV7-2 and TRBJ2-3; possible D gene TRBD1, 5 bases. The source material was blood, either unsorted or a sorted T cell fraction (not recorded which). The CDR3 bases are TGTGCCAGCAGCTTAGCGTTCAGGGCCGCCGATACGCAGTATTTT. This sequence encodes CASSLAFRAADTQYF.